The clone carrying this T cell receptor beta chain has just one count. Its antigen is undetermined. Samples were taken several times over chemoradiotherapy. The sample originates from a study of chemoradiotherapy in HPV16-positive cancers. Broader study findings: Candidate HPV-specific clones and E7-related TCR motifs grew in tumor during treatment.

V lost 10 bases and J lost 5, with 10 bases in between. CDR3 length equals 11 residues. Germline values: CDR1 MRHNA, CDR2 SNTAGT. Some clones are missing from TCRdb's copy, which holds only in-frame ones; the method was immunoSEQ multiplex PCR. The sample lists fewer than 30,000 clones, roughly 94% seen once, with 2.5% to 3.5% in the top ten. The chain joins TRBV6-4 to TRBJ2-3; D unclear. The sequence was obtained from a human donor with HPV-associated anogenital cancer. This material was acquired from a patient who underwent chemoradiotherapy. CDR3 in DNA: TGTGCCACCCAGGTGGGAGATACGCAGTATTTT. Translating gives CATQVGDTQYF.